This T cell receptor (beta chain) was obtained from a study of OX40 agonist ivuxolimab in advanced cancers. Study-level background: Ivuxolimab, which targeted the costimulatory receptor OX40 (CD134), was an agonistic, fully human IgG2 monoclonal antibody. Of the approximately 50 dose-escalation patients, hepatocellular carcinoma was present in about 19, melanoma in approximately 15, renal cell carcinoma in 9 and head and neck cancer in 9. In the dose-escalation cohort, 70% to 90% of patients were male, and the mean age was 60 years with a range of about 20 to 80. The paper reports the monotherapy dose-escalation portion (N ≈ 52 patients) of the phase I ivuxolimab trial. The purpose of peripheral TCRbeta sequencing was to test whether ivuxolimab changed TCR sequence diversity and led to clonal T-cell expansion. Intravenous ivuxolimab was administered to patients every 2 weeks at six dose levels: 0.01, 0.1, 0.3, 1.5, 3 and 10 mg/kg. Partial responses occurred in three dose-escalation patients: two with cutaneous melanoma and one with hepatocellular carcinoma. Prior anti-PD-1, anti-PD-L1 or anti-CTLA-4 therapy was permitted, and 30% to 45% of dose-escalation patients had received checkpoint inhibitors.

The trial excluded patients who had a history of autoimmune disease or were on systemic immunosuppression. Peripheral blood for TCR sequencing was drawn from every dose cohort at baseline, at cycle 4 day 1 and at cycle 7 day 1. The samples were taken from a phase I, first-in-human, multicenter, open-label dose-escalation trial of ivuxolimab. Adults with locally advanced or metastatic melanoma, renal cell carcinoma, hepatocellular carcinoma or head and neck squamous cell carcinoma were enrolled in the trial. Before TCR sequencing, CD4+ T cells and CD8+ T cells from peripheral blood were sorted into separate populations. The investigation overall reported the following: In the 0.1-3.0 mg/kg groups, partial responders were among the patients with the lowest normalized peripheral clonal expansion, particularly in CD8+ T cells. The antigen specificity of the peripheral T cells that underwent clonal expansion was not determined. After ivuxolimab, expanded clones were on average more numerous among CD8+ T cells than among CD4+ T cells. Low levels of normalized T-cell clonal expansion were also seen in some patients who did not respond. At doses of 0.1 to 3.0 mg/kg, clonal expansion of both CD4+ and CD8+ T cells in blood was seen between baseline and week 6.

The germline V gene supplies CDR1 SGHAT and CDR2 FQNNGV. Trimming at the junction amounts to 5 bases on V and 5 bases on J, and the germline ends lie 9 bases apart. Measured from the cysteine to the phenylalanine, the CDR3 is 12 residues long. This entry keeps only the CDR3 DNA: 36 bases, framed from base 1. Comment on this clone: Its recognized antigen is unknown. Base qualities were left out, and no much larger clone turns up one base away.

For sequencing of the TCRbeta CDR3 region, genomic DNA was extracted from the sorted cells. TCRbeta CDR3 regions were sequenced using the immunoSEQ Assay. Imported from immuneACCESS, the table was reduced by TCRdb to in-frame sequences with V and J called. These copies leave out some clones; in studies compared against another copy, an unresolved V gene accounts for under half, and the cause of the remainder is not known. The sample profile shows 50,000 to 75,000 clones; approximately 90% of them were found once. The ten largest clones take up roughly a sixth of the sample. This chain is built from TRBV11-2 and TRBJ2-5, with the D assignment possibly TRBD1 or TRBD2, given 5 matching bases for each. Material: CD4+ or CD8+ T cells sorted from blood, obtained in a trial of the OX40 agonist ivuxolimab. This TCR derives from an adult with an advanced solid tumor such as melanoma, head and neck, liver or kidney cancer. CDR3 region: CASSVGDETQYF. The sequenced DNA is TGTGCCAGCAGCGTAGGGGACGAGACCCAGTACTTC.